These 18 T cell receptor beta chains were sequenced from one sample in a study of metastatic and nonmetastatic thyroid tumors. No patient had received any treatment before thyroid surgery. TCRdb reanalyzed the PCR reads via MiXCR. The sample shows about 30,000 clones, roughly 10% of them seen only once. The sequenced sample consisted of blood. The receptors were sampled from a female donor with papillary thyroid cancer or a benign thyroid nodule (not recorded which). Some clones in this sample may be carry-over from other donors' samples.

At least ten counts were recorded for this clone. The chain links TRBV11-1 to TRBJ1-1; 9 bases are shared with TRBD1. Germline lookup yields CDR1 SGHAT and CDR2 FQDESV (reference sequence). V shed 4 bases and J 0 bases; nucleotides not matched to a gene: 6. The CDR3 runs 16 residues. CDR3 protein: CASSSQGAIMNTEAFF. The CDR3 DNA reads TGTGCCAGCAGCTCACAGGGGGCGATTATGAACACTGAAGCTTTCTTT.

This clone has only a few counts. This may be a read error: a much more frequent sequence differs by one nucleotide. The V gene is TRBV4-3, the J gene TRBJ1-3, with D maybe TRBD1 (5 bases). Germline-derived CDR1 and CDR2 are LGHNA and YSLEER. The CDR3 has 16 amino acids. The CDR3 DNA reads TGCGCCGGCAGCCAAGATCGGGGACCACCTGGAAACACCATATATTTT. Protein sequence: CAGSQDRGPPGNTIYF.

This clone occurred many times. The V and J genes are TRBV20-1 and TRBJ2-3; D may be TRBD2 (5 bases). The V end lost 5 bases, the J end lost 2 bases, and 14 bases lay between the germline ends. The CDR3 loop spans 14 amino acids. Germline assignment: CDR1 DFQATT and CDR2 SNEGSKA (reference sequence). This chain's CDR3 is CSAPRLGDTDTQYF. The CDR3 DNA reads TGCAGTGCTCCCCGCCTGGGAGACACAGATACGCAGTATTTT.

In the case of this clone: A read error may account for a junction end that differs from germline. The V call is TRBV15, the J call TRBJ2-7; no clear D gene. This CDR3 has 12 residues. Germline-derived CDR1 and CDR2 are LNHNV and YYDKDF (reference sequence). The CDR3 reads CPTCRGYYEQYF. DNA for the CDR3: TGTCCCACCTGCAGAGGTTACTACGAGCAGTACTTC.

The rearrangement links TRBV20-1 to TRBJ1-1; 10 bases align to TRBD1. Germline V gives CDR1 DFQATT, CDR2 SNEGSKA (reference sequence). The CDR3 extends over 15 amino acids. V lost 8 bases to trimming and J lost 5 bases; unmatched junction nucleotides: 14. In nucleotides, the CDR3 is TGCAGTACAACAGACCCCGGGACAGGGGATACTGAAGCTTTCTTT. Its translation is CSTTDPGTGDTEAFF.

This clone was observed many times. The CDR3, as DNA: TGTGCCATCGACAGCTCCTCGGCTAACTATGGCTACACCTTC. Its translation is CAIDSSSANYGYTF. The chain combines TRBV10-3 with TRBJ1-2; weak D call: TRBD1 (5 bases). The V end lost 8 bases, the J end lost 0 bases, and 13 bases lay between the germline ends. This CDR3 has 14 amino acids. Germline V gene lookup returns CDR1 ENHRY and CDR2 SYGVKD.

This clone came up many times. This may arise from a read error, as a much more abundant clone is one base away. The V and J genes are TRBV19 and TRBJ2-6; D not resolved. V shed 5 bases and J shed 1 base, with 6 bases lying between them. Per the germline V gene, CDR1 is LNHDA and CDR2 is SQIVND (reference sequence). This CDR3 has 14 amino acids. Written as DNA, the CDR3 is TGTGCCAGTAGTCTGAGGTCTGGGGCCAACGTCCTGACTTTC. It translates to CASSLRSGANVLTF.

V usage is TRBV19 and J usage is TRBJ1-2; D is unclear. This CDR3 is built from 15 residues. V dropped 4 bases and J dropped 3 bases, with 15 bases sitting between them. Germline V gives CDR1 LNHDA, CDR2 SQIVND (reference sequence). This CDR3 reads CASSNDRSPDYGYTF. The CDR3 DNA sequence: TGTGCCAGTAGTAATGACCGTTCCCCTGACTATGGCTACACCTTC.

This clone was counted ten times or more. V usage is TRBV4-3 and J usage is TRBJ1-5; D remains unclear. The CDR3 runs to 14 residues. V lost 2 bases and J lost 5, with 10 bases in between. Germline V CDR1 and CDR2: LGHNA, YSLEER. In DNA, the CDR3 is TGCGCCAGCAGCCAATGGAGAATGGATCAGCCCCAGCATTTT. Translated, it gives CASSQWRMDQPQHF.

This clone was detected a few times. This chain links TRBV20-1 with TRBJ1-2; TRBD1 matches 11 bases. The germline CDR1 and CDR2 sequences are DFQATT and SNEGSKA (reference sequence). This CDR3 has 15 residues. Trimming cost V 1 base and J 6 bases; bases outside gene matches: 7. CDR3 nucleotides: TGCAGTGCTAGAGCGGAGGGACAGGGGGGGAATGGCTACACCTTC. Amino acids: CSARAEGQGGNGYTF.

This clone was seen many times. As DNA, the CDR3 is TGTGCCAGCAGCCCTGTAGTCACTTATTACTCTGGAAACACCATATATTTT. It codes for CASSPVVTYYSGNTIYF. J is TRBJ1-3 and V is TRBV4-2; D ambiguous. The CDR3 is made up of 17 amino acids. V lost 4 bases and J 0 bases, leaving 16 bases between the germline ends. Per germline, CDR1 LGHNA and CDR2 YNFKEQ.

Ten or more counts support this clone. The chain uses TRBV30 and TRBJ1-2, with D unclear. This CDR3 has 16 residues. Germline-derived CDR1 and CDR2 are GTSNPN and SVGIG (reference sequence). The V end was cut by 1 base, the J end by 5 bases, with 20 bases between. The CDR3 reads CAWSAHPTTERYGYTF. CDR3 DNA: TGTGCCTGGAGTGCCCACCCAACGACGGAGCGGTATGGCTACACCTTC.

In this sample, this clone turned up many times. One junction end disagrees with the germline gene, perhaps due to a read error. The sample contains more than one DNA sequence encoding this CDR3. J is TRBJ1-1 and V is TRBV5-6; TRBD1 aligns across 9 bases. The CDR3 is 14 amino acids. Germline V gene lookup returns CDR1 SGHDT and CDR2 YYEEEE. The CDR3 sequence: CASSWGQGNTEAFF. Written as DNA, the CDR3 is TGCGCCAGCAGCTGGGGACAGGGGAACACTGAAGCTTTCTTT. The entire variable domain, with the rest obtained from reference TRBV5-6 and TRBJ1-1, is as follows: DAGVTQSPTHLIKTRGQQVTLRCSPKSGHDTVSWYQQALGQGPQFIFQYYEEEERQRGNFPDRFSGHQFPNYSSELNVNALLLGDSALYLCASSWGQGNTEAFFGQGTRLTVV.

Ten or more counts support this clone. This sequence joins TRBV29-1 and TRBJ2-7; 10 bases fit TRBD2. CDR1 and CDR2 (germline): SQVTM, ANQGSEA. V gave up 6 bases and J gave up 6 bases; unmatched junction bases: 8. The CDR3 is 13 amino acids. The CDR3 DNA follows: TGCAGCGTAGGGACTAGCGTCCACGGCGAGCAGTACTTC. Protein sequence: CSVGTSVHGEQYF.

This clone was counted ten times or more. The genes are TRBV5-4 and TRBJ2-1; D is tentatively TRBD1 or TRBD2 (6 bases each). V lost 4 bases and J 8 bases, leaving 19 bases between the germline ends. Looked up from germline, CDR1 is SGHNT and CDR2 is YYREEE (reference sequence). CDR3 length equals 15 residues. Here the CDR3 DNA reads TGTGCCAGCAGCCGAGTCGGGGGCCAGGGCGATGAGCAGTTCTTC. Translation: CASSRVGGQGDEQFF.

This clone was seen ten or more times. This chain connects TRBV10-2 to TRBJ2-7, with D perhaps matching TRBD1 (6 bases). The CDR3 contains 15 residues. Germline values: CDR1 WSHSY, CDR2 SAAADI. V gave up 1 base and J gave up 5 bases, with 15 bases separating them. CDR3 residues: CASSEWGPRQHEQYF. The CDR3 coding sequence is TGCGCCAGCAGTGAGTGGGGGCCCAGACAACACGAGCAGTACTTC.

This clone was counted many times. The chain links TRBV10-3 to TRBJ2-2; D gene uncertain. V lost 10 bases to trimming and J lost 2 bases, with 11 bases between them. The CDR3 runs 13 residues. Germline loops: CDR1 ENHRY, CDR2 SYGVKD. The CDR3 reads CATLQVNTGELFF. The CDR3 coding sequence is TGTGCCACGCTGCAGGTTAACACCGGGGAGCTGTTTTTT.

The sample holds many counts of this clone. This chain joins TRBV2 and TRBJ2-1; D is possibly TRBD2 (6 bases). V was trimmed by 6 bases and J by 7 bases, leaving 13 bases between them. CDR3 size: 13 residues. Germline V gene sequence: CDR1 SNHLY, CDR2 FYNNEI. CDR3 DNA: TGTGCCAGCAGGGAGGGAGCGGCAAATGAGCAGTTCTTC. Translating it yields CASREGAANEQFF.